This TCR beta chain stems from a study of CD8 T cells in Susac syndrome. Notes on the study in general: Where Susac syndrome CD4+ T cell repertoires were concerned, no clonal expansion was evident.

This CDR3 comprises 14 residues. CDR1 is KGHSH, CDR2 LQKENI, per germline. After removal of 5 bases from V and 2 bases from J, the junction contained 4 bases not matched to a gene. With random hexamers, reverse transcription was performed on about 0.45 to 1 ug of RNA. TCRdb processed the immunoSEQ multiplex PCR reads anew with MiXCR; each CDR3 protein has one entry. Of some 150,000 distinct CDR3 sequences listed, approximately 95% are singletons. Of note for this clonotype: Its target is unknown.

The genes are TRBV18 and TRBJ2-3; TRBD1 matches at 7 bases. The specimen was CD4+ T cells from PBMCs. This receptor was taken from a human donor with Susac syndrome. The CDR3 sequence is CASSSDRNTDTQYF. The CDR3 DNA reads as TGTGCCAGCTCATCGGACAGGAACACAGATACGCAGTATTTT.